This TCR beta chain is from a study of blood T cell repertoires in COVID-19. Overall study: Acute and convalescent COVID-19 samples came from the United States, Italy and Spain. T cells, B-cell-depleted T cells, or PBMCs provided the cDNA or gDNA that served as material.

This clone was recorded only once. Clones were read by immunoSEQ multiplex PCR, and TCRdb kept only the in-frame ones, dropping some. The data show tens of thousands of clones, around nine tenths seen once. Looked up from germline, CDR1 is MNHEY and CDR2 is SVGEGT. This CDR3 region has 14 residues. With 5 bases clipped from V and 8 bases from J, the junction kept 11 bases outside the gene matches. Source material: peripheral blood. The chain links TRBV6-2 or TRBV6-3 to TRBJ1-2; 7 bases align to TRBD1. The clonotype was recovered from a woman aged 55-70 years with acute or convalescent COVID-19. The CDR3 DNA follows: TGTGCCAGCAGTCGTGGGACAGCTCCTATCGGCTACACCTTC. This sequence encodes CASSRGTAPIGYTF.